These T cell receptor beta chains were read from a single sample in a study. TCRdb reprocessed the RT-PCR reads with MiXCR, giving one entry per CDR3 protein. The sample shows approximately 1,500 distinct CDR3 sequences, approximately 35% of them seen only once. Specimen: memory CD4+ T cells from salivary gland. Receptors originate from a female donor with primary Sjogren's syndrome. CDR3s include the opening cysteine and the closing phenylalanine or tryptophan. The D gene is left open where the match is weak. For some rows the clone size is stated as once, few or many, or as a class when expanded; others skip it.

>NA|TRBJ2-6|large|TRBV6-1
CASSDVSAGANVLTF
TGTGCCAGCAGTGACGTGAGCGCTGGGGCCAACGTCCTGACTTTC
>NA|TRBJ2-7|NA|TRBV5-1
CASSPLDTASYEQYF
TGCGCCAGCAGCCCTCTAGACACGGCTTCCTACGAGCAGTACTTC
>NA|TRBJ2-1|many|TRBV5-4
CASSLTSYNEQFF
TGTGCCAGCAGCTTGACCTCCTACAATGAGCAGTTCTTC
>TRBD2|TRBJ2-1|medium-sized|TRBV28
CATRTSGNNEQFF
TGTGCCACCAGGACTAGCGGTAACAATGAGCAGTTCTTC
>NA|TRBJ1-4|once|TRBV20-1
CSARGPSVGEKLFF
TGCAGTGCTAGGGGCCCTTCAGTTGGTGAAAAACTGTTTTTT
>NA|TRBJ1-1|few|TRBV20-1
CSAERGGNTEAFF
TGCAGTGCCGAACGTGGGGGGAACACTGAAGCTTTCTTT
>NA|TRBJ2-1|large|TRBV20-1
CSAREGFGNEQFF
TGCAGTGCTAGAGAGGGGTTTGGCAATGAGCAGTTCTTC
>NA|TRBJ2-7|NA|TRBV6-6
CASSYTRKEQYF
TGTGCCAGCAGTTACACCAGGAAGGAGCAGTACTTC
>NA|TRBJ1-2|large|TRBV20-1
CSAGGPSLNYGYTF
TGCAGTGCTGGAGGACCCTCCCTTAACTATGGCTACACCTTC
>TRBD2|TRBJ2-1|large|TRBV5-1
CASSNPGGGANEQFF
TGCGCCAGCAGCAACCCTGGCGGGGGGGCTAATGAGCAGTTCTTC
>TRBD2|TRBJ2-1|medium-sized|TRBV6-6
CASSLASGGDNEQFF
TGTGCCAGCAGTCTGGCTAGCGGGGGGGACAATGAGCAGTTCTTC
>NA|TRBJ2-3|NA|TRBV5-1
CASSGGPLHFTDTQYF
TGCGCCAGCAGCGGGGGGCCGTTGCACTTCACAGATACGCAGTATTTT
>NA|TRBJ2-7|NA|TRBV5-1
CASSLTLGPLREQYF
TGCGCCAGCAGCCTGACTCTGGGACCATTGAGGGAGCAGTACTTC
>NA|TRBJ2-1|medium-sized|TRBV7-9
CASTAQGFGNEQFF
TGTGCCAGCACCGCCCAGGGATTTGGCAATGAGCAGTTCTTC
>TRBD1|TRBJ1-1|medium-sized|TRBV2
CASSDRDRVAFF
TGTGCCAGCAGTGACCGGGACAGGGTTGCTTTCTTT
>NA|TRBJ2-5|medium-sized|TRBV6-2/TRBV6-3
CASTTFGQTQYF
TGTGCCAGCACCACTTTCGGGCAGACCCAGTACTTC
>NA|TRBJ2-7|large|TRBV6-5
CASSLGPYGAYEQYF
TGTGCCAGCAGTTTGGGCCCTTACGGAGCCTACGAGCAGTACTTC
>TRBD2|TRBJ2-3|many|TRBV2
CASSPRAAGDTDTQYF
TGTGCCAGCAGTCCCAGGGCAGCGGGGGACACAGATACGCAGTATTTT
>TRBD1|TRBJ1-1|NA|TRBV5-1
CASSLSGTGNTEAFF
TGCGCCAGCAGCTTGAGCGGGACAGGGAACACTGAAGCTTTCTTT
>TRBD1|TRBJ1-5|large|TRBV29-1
CSVAKGQGFNQPQHF
TGCAGCGTGGCCAAGGGACAGGGCTTCAATCAGCCCCAGCATTTT
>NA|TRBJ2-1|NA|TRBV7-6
CESRLEQKESLKYNEKLF
TGTGAAAGCAGATTAGAACAGAAGGAAAGCCTAAAATACAATGAGAAGTTATTC
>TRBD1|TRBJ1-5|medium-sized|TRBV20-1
CSALTDRGHSNQPQHF
TGCAGTGCCCTAACCGACAGGGGGCATAGCAATCAGCCCCAGCATTTT
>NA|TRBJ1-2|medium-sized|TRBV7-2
CASSLGAGLGYGYTF
TGTGCCAGCAGCTTAGGGGCGGGTCTGGGCTATGGCTACACCTTC
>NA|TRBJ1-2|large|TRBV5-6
CASSSYSYGYTF
TGTGCCAGCAGCTCTTACAGCTATGGCTACACCTTC
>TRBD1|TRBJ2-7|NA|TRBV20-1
CSATGQGEYEQYF
TGCAGTGCTACCGGACAGGGGGAGTACGAGCAGTACTTC